This TCR beta chain was sequenced for a study of T cell responses to AZD1222 COVID-19 vaccine. Between the trimmed V and J ends, which lost 10 bases and 3 bases, there was a span of 15 bases. This CDR3 has 13 amino acids. Clones were sequenced by immunoSEQ multiplex PCR, and TCRdb holds only the in-frame ones, with some missing. The repertoire consists of under 140,000 clones, with 70% to 90% occurring once and the leading ten covering around 3.2%. Study-wide results and limits: The study found vaccine-associated CD4 TCRs spanning spike, dominant at 160-218 and 743-854.

With regard to this clone: Its antigen is undetermined.

The source material was peripheral blood, sampled on day 0 of AZD1222 vaccination. The chain links TRBV12-3 or TRBV12-4 to TRBJ1-2; a possible D gene is TRBD1 (6 bases). The source is an adult in good health. CDR3 coding DNA: TGTGCCACAAAGGAGGGGGTTGACTATGGCTACACCTTC. Translating gives CATKEGVDYGYTF.